This TCR beta chain was observed in a study of CD8 T cells in ankylosing spondylitis. Study-wide results and limits: What seemed typical of ankylosing spondylitis blood was a TCR beta motif built from several highly homologous variants. In peripheral blood, disease-linked CD8+ clones occurred at relatively low frequencies.

The CDR3 is made up of 13 amino acids. Germline assignment: CDR1 KGHSH and CDR2 LQKENI. Trimming removed 2 bases at V and 5 bases at J, with 6 bases between. Points on this clonotype: Its antigen is undetermined.

MiXCR, run by TCRdb on the 5' RACE reads, gives a single entry per CDR3 protein. The table shows some 700,000 distinct CDR3 sequences, with 15% to 20% occurring only once. This sequence was found in a male donor with ankylosing spondylitis. What was sequenced was blood, either unsorted or a sorted T cell fraction (not recorded which). The chain employs TRBV18 and TRBJ2-2; unclear D gene. In DNA form, the CDR3 reads TGTGCCAGCTCACCAATGGAAACCGGGGAGCTGTTTTTT. This encodes CASSPMETGELFF. Filled out from reference TRBV18 and TRBJ2-2, the complete variable domain reads NAGVMQNPRHLVRRRGQEARLRCSPMKGHSHVYWYRQLPEEGLKFMVYLQKENIIDESGMPKERFSAEFPKEGPSILRIQQVVRGDSAAYFCASSPMETGELFFGEGSRLTVL.